The present TCR beta chain was sequenced within a study of cytomegalovirus exposure and HLA in healthy donors. In regard to this clone: Its antigen remains unidentified.

The CDR3 is 15 amino acids. CDR1 and CDR2 from the germline V gene are MNHEY and SMNVEV (reference sequence). Trimming cost V 6 bases and J 5 bases; bases outside gene matches: 12. Broader study findings: Most TCR sequences were rare, but some public TCRs occurred in many donors.

Profiled with immunoSEQ multiplex PCR; TCRdb holds only in-frame clones, not every one. The table has about 220,000 clones, 87% seen once; the top ten hold about 2.8%. The rearrangement uses TRBV27 and TRBJ2-7; 8 bases line up with TRBD2. Sample: PBMCs. The TCR originated in a man younger than 30 in good health and CMV-seronegative. The CDR3 sequence is CASRHRGGASHEQYF. The CDR3, as DNA: TGTGCCAGCAGACATCGGGGGGGGGCTTCCCACGAGCAGTACTTC.